The present T cell receptor (beta chain) was sequenced within a study of molecular identifiers for immune sequencing clone quantification. Study-level points and caveats: Detectable among more than 800,000 naive cells, according to reports, was Jurkat TCR RNA spiked in from one cell.

Many counts were recorded for this clonotype. Its matching antigen is unknown. The CDR3 runs 14 residues. Trimming took off 6 bases at V and 0 bases at J, with 9 bases between the two ends. Germline CDR1 and CDR2: SGHAT and FQNNGV. MiXCR, applied by TCRdb to the PCR reads, yields one record per CDR3 protein. Altogether about 89,000 distinct CDR3 sequences are present, around 20% being singletons, with the ten largest covering around 0.8%. The J gene is TRBJ2-1, the V gene TRBV11-2; D gene ambiguous. Sequencing input: naive CD8+ T cells from blood, with Jurkat cell RNA spiked in. The subset denotes: FACS-sorted CD8+CD4-CCR7+CD45RA+ naive T cells. This clonotype was obtained from a human donor in good health. Some libraries in this study had Jurkat cell RNA spiked in. In DNA, the CDR3 is TGTGCCAGCAGTACGGAAAGCTCCTACAATGAGCAGTTCTTC. Translation: CASSTESSYNEQFF.